This T cell receptor beta chain came from a study of blood T cell repertoires in COVID-19. Study overall: The origin of the acute and convalescent COVID-19 samples was the United States, Italy and Spain.

Per the original methods: Reference gene primer amplification gave nucleated cell count estimates. The table came from immunoSEQ multiplex PCR; TCRdb's copy has only in-frame clones and leaves some out. V, J and clone size reflect that table, while D and trimming were determined from the DNA. This table has under 250,000 clones, 88% appearing once. Those who participated ranged in age from roughly 18 to 89 years and resided in approximately 26 US areas. The germline V gene has CDR1 SGDLS and CDR2 YYNGEE. This CDR3 comprises 14 residues. V lost 4 bases to trimming and J lost 1 base; unmatched junction nucleotides: 3.

The rearrangement uses TRBV9 and TRBJ1-1; 8 positions agree with TRBD1. This TCR derives from a woman aged 40 to 55 who had been exposed to COVID-19. The source material was PBMCs or T cells enriched from blood (not recorded which). The chain's CDR3 is CASSPGTGNTEAFF. The CDR3 DNA reads as TGTGCCAGCAGCCCAGGGACAGGGAACACTGAAGCTTTCTTT.